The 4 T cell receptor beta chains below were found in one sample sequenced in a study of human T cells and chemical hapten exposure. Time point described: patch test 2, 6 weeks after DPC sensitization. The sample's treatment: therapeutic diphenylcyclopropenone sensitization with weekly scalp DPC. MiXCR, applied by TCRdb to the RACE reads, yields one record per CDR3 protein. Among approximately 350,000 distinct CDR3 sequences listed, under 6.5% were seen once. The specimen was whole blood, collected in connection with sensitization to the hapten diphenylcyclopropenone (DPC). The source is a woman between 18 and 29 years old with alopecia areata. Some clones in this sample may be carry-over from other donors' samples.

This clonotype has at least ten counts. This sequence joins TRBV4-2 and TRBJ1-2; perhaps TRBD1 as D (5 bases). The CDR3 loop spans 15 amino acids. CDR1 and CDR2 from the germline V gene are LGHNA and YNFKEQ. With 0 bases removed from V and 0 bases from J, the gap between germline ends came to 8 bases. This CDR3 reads CASSQDQTANYGYTF. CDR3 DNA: TGTGCCAGCAGCCAAGATCAGACAGCTAACTATGGCTACACCTTC.

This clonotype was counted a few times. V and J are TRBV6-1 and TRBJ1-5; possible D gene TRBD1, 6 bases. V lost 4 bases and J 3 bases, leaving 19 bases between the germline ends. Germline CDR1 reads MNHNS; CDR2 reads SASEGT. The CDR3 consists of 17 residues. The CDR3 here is CASSGRVRGDLNQPQHF. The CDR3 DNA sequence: TGTGCCAGCAGTGGGCGAGTTAGGGGGGACCTCAATCAGCCCCAGCATTTT.

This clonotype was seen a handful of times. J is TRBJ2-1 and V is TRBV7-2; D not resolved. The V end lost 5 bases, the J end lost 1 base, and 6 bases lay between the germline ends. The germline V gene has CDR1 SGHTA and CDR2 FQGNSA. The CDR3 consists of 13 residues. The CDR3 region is CASSTRSYNEQFF. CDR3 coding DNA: TGTGCCAGCAGCACTCGATCCTACAATGAGCAGTTCTTC. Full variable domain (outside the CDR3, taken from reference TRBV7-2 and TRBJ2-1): GAGVSQSPSNKVTEKGKDVELRCDPISGHTALYWYRQSLGQGLEFLIYFQGNSAPDKSGLPSDRFSAERTGGSVSTLTIQRTQQEDSAVYLCASSTRSYNEQFFGPGTRLTVL.

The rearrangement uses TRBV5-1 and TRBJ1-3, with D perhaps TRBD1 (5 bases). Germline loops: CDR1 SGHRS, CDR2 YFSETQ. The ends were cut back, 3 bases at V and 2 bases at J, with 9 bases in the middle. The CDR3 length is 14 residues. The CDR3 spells CASSSGRTGNTIYF. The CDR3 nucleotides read TGCGCCAGCAGCTCGGGACGGACTGGAAACACCATATATTTT.